The 12 T cell receptor beta chains listed next were all sequenced from one sample in a study of cytomegalovirus exposure and HLA in healthy donors. Only in-frame clones appear in the TCRdb table, and some are missing; sequencing was by immunoSEQ multiplex PCR. The sample carries some 140,000 clones, about 82% recorded once. The sequenced sample consisted of PBMCs. The receptors derive from a human donor in good health.

This sequence joins TRBV7-9 and TRBJ2-1; 8 bases align to TRBD1. J lost 8 bases, V lost 5 bases, and 8 bases had no gene match. The CDR3 has 14 residues. The germline gives CDR1 SEHNR, CDR2 FQNEAQ (reference sequence). The CDR3 DNA reads TGTGCCAGCAGCCTGACAGGGGCTCGGGATGAGCAGTTCTTC. Encoded protein: CASSLTGARDEQFF.

CDR3 in DNA: TGTGCCAGCAGTGGAACCAGGGCTGGCGAGTATTTT. Protein product: CASSGTRAGEYF. V gene TRBV2 combines with J gene TRBJ2-3; the D gene is possibly TRBD1 (5 bases). Trimming removed 4 bases at V and 13 bases at J, with 15 bases between. CDR1 is SNHLY, CDR2 FYNNEI, per germline. This CDR3 is 12 amino acids long.

The V and J genes are TRBV4-1 and TRBJ2-5; D is perhaps TRBD2 (7 bases). With 0 bases removed from V and 6 bases from J, the gap between germline ends came to 14 bases. CDR1 and CDR2 from the germline V gene are MGHRA and YSYEKL. CDR3 size: 15 residues. CDR3: CASSQDQAGAKTQYF. Here the CDR3 DNA reads TGCGCCAGCAGCCAAGATCAGGCGGGGGCGAAGACCCAGTACTTC.

The chain is built from TRBV7-2 and TRBJ2-5; possibly TRBD2 for D (6 bases). Germline V gene sequence: CDR1 SGHTA, CDR2 FQGNSA. V gave up 3 bases and J gave up 4 bases, with 15 bases separating them. This CDR3 comprises 15 residues. CDR3 DNA sequence: TGTGCCAGCAGCTTCGCTAGGGGAGGAGGAGAGACCCAGTACTTC. Residues: CASSFARGGGETQYF.

J is TRBJ1-1 and V is TRBV29-1; D unresolved. CDR1 and CDR2 (germline): SQVTM, ANQGSEA. Trimming removed 7 bases at V and 0 bases at J, with 21 bases between. The CDR3 loop spans 16 amino acids. This chain's CDR3 is CSALLHPNDMNTEAFF. The CDR3 DNA reads as TGCAGCGCCCTATTGCACCCAAATGACATGAACACTGAAGCTTTCTTT.

The CDR3 bases are TGTGCCAGCAGCGAGCTCTCGGGAGAGCAGTTCTTC. This codes for CASSELSGEQFF. The V and J genes are TRBV9 and TRBJ2-1, with D tentatively TRBD2 (5 bases). Trimming pared 3 bases from V and 10 bases from J, leaving 11 bases between. CDR1 and CDR2 from the germline V gene are SGDLS and YYNGEE. The CDR3 is made up of 12 amino acids.

The V call is TRBV7-3, the J call TRBJ2-1; TRBD2 aligns across 11 bases. Trimming at V came to 5 bases and at J to 6 bases, leaving 3 bases not matched to a gene. The CDR3 length is 14 residues. CDR1 is SGHTA, CDR2 FQGTGA, per germline. The CDR3 nucleotides read TGTGCCAGCAGCACGACTAGCGGGACCAATGAGCAGTTCTTC. Translating gives CASSTTSGTNEQFF.

The rearrangement joins TRBV19 to TRBJ2-2, with D hard to call. This CDR3 contains 14 residues. Looked up from germline, CDR1 is LNHDA and CDR2 is SQIVND (reference sequence). V gave up 8 bases and J gave up 3 bases, with 13 bases separating them. The DNA for the CDR3 is TGTGCCAGTTCCACGGTCCTTTACACCGGGGAGCTGTTTTTT. Encoded protein: CASSTVLYTGELFF.

The chain recombines TRBV18 with TRBJ2-7; TRBD2 agrees at 8 bases. CDR1 is KGHSH, CDR2 LQKENI, per germline. Trimming removed 8 bases from V and 2 bases from J; junction bases left unmatched: 5. The CDR3 spans 13 residues. This CDR3 is CASVGGETYEQYF. The CDR3 DNA sequence: TGTGCCAGCGTCGGGGGGGAGACCTACGAGCAGTACTTC.

The V and J genes are TRBV7-2 and TRBJ2-2; D is unclear. Trimming shortened V by 2 bases and J by 0 bases, and 10 bases separated the two germline ends. Germline CDR1 and CDR2: SGHTA and FQGNSA. The CDR3 length is 16 residues. CDR3 residues: CASSLSPGTNTGELFF. In nucleotides, the CDR3 is TGTGCCAGCAGCTTAAGTCCGGGTACGAACACCGGGGAGCTGTTTTTT.

This sequence joins TRBV4-1 and TRBJ2-7; D gene uncertain. The V gene lost 2 bases and the J gene lost 6 bases, with 11 bases spanning the gap. The CDR3 has 13 amino acids. Germline lookup yields CDR1 MGHRA and CDR2 YSYEKL. The CDR3 region is CASSQTGGFEQYF. The CDR3, as DNA: TGCGCCAGCAGCCAAACGGGTGGCTTCGAGCAGTACTTC.

The rearrangement joins TRBV4-3 to TRBJ2-7; D is perhaps TRBD1 (6 bases). CDR3 length: 14 amino acids. V was trimmed by 4 bases and J by 1 base, leaving 11 bases between them. Per the germline V gene, CDR1 is LGHNA and CDR2 is YSLEER. The CDR3 bases are TGCGCCAGCAGCCCGACGACAGGTTCCTACGAGCAGTACTTC. Protein: CASSPTTGSYEQYF.